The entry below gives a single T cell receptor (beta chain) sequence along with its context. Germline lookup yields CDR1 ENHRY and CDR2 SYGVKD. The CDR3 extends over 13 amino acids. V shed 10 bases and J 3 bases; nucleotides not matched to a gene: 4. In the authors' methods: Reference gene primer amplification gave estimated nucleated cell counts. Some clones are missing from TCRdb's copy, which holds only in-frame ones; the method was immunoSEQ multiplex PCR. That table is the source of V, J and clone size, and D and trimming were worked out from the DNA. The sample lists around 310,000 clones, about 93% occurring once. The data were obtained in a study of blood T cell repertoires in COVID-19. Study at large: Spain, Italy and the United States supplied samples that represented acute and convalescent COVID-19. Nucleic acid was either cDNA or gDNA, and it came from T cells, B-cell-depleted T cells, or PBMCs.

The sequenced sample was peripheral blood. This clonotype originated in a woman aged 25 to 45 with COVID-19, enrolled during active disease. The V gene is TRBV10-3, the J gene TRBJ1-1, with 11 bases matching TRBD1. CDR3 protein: CASGTGGHTEAFF. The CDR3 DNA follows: TGTGCCAGTGGGACAGGGGGACACACTGAAGCTTTCTTT.